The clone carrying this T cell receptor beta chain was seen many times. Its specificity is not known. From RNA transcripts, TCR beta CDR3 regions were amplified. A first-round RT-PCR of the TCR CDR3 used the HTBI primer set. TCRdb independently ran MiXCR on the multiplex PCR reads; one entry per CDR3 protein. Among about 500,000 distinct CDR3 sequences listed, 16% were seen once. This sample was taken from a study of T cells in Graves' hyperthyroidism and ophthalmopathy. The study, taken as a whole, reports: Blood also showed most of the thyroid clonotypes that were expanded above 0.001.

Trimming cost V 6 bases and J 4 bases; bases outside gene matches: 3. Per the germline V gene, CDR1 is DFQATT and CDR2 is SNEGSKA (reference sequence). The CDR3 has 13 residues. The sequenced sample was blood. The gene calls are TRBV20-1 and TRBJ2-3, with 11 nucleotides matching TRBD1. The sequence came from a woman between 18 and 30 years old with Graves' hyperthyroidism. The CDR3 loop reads CSARTGGADTQYF. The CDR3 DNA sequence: TGCAGTGCCCGGACAGGGGGCGCAGATACGCAGTATTTT.